This TCR beta chain was profiled in a study of T cells in Graves' hyperthyroidism and ophthalmopathy (dated by TCRdb to about 2019). Some background on the complete study: Peripheral blood was sampled at the time of initial diagnosis, prior to any treatment. To identify distinguishing TCR V-J signatures, a discovery cohort of around 100 patients was used, comprising 43 with Graves' ophthalmopathy and some 60 with stable Graves' hyperthyroidism. Prospective prediction of ophthalmopathy was tested in an independent validation cohort of approximately 19 hyperthyroidism patients and some 17 patients who later progressed to ophthalmopathy. For training and testing, the roughly 100 patients in the discovery cohort were randomly divided in a 7:3 ratio. In addition, the study compared T-cell repertoires in thyroid tissue and in blood from roughly six Graves' hyperthyroidism patients. After blood sampling, hyperthyroidism patients were treated with methimazole at a starting dose of 30 mg daily, and ophthalmopathy patients were treated with high-dose intravenous methylprednisolone. TCR Vbeta CDR3 sequencing of 130 to 150 peripheral blood samples (fewer than 45 ophthalmopathy, 75 hyperthyroidism and roughly 17 progressor patients) is reported in the paper.

Ophthalmopathy patients had moderately to severely active disease, with a Clinical Activity Score of 3 or more, a NOSPECS grade of 4 or more, and a disease duration of less than 3 months. The study excluded patients with uncontrolled infections, other autoimmune diseases, pregnancy or lactation. Clinical symptoms, serum thyroxine and TRAb, thyroid ultrasound, and orbital computed tomography formed the basis for the diagnoses. PBMCs were separated from roughly 9.3 ml of fresh peripheral blood using Ficoll-Paque density gradient centrifugation. Total RNA was extracted with Trizol reagent, and quality was checked on an Agilent 2100 Bioanalyzer. Of note for this clonotype: Its antigen is not yet known. Base qualities were left out, and no much larger clone turns up one base away.

TCR beta CDR3 regions were amplified from RNA transcripts. A first-round RT-PCR of the TCR CDR3 used the HTBI primer set with the Qiagen OneStep RT-PCR kit. The libraries were constructed in a second round of multiplex PCR and then size-selected and purified. Sequencing of the libraries was done on an Illumina HiSeq2000 using paired-end 100 bp reads. The source study handled its data this way. Raw data were processed with SOAPnuke, discarding reads with adapters, uncalled bases, mean Phred below 15, or no exact constant-primer or identifier match. High-quality paired reads were merged with COPE v1.2.5, and unique nucleotide sequences were defined as clonotypes. MiTCR v1.1 was used to align the clonotypes against IMGT TRBV, TRBD and TRBJ reference segments. Analysis was restricted to V-J combinations with a frequency above 0.0001, which covered just over 98% of repertoires. A TCS score was defined as the ratio between F50 (clonal expansion) and ExV (chaos), using BLOSUM62-based TCRdist between CDR3 peptides within each V-J. Welch's t-statistics and random forest reduced around 550 V-J features to around 14, which were used in a naive Bayes classifier (R e1071). TCRdb redid the processing of the public reads, applying fastp at Q25 and MiXCR, and retained in-frame beta chains. Rows are unified per CDR3 protein, each entry keeping the most common DNA and genes. The V and J calls were not made by the authors but by TCRdb's processing. Across this sample there are hundreds of thousands of distinct CDR3 sequences, with approximately 14% seen only once. Of the sample, around an eighth falls within the top ten clones.

The paper as a whole reports these results and caveats: During validation, the model predicted progression to ophthalmopathy a median of around 6 months ahead of onset, with almost 71% sensitivity and 72% to 80% specificity. Blood samples also contained most of the expanded thyroid clonotypes (frequency above 0.001), which suggests that blood repertoires may reflect thyroid immune responses. A 13 V-J signature model separated ophthalmopathy from stable hyperthyroidism, with roughly 88% sensitivity and about 81% specificity in cross-validation and 80%/75% in testing. No statistical method was used to set the sample size in advance, and investigators knew the group allocation.

Reading the germline V gene gives CDR1 SGDLS and CDR2 YYNGEE. Trimming accounts for 2 bases at V and 7 bases at J, while the number of junction bases matched to no gene is 14. The CDR3 runs 17 residues from the cysteine to the phenylalanine. The DNA shown is the 51-base CDR3, in frame from base 1. The sample was blood. In this chain, TRBV9 is recombined with TRBJ2-1, and TRBD2 matches 8 of the central bases. The receptor comes from a woman in her fifties or sixties with Graves' ophthalmopathy. The CDR3 reads CASSVSGGGLVGNEQFF. Read as DNA, the sequence is TGTGCCAGCAGCGTTTCCGGGGGGGGACTAGTAGGTAATGAGCAGTTCTTC.